This T cell receptor beta chain emerged from a study of beta chain features in type 1 diabetes. Expressed TCRB transcripts were sequenced after all isolated RNA was converted to cDNA. TCRdb's copy holds only in-frame clones and misses some; the assay was immunoSEQ multiplex PCR. In the table there are 500,000 to 700,000 clones, around a sixth of which are singletons. V was clipped by 5 bases and J by 3 bases, with 17 bases between them. This CDR3 has 15 residues. Germline V CDR1 and CDR2: SGHAT, FQNNGV. The rearrangement links TRBV11-2 to TRBJ2-7; possibly TRBD1 for D (5 bases). Sequencing was done on a sample of naive CD4+ T cells from blood. This clonotype was obtained from a man aged 18 to 30 in good health. DNA of the CDR3: TGTGCCAGCAGCCGCATGACAGTAACCATCTACGAGCAGTACTTC. Protein sequence: CASSRMTVTIYEQYF.